A single TCR beta chain is shown here with its context. Time point here: newly diagnosed GD, antithyroid drugs for less than 3 months. The authors made the TCR library using RNA they extracted from PBMCs. These data belong to a study of regulatory T cells in long-lasting Graves disease. According to the study, TCR beta libraries were built with iRepertoire HTBI primers and CDR3-region Arm-PCR. TCRdb re-derived calls from the multiplex PCR reads in MiXCR, one entry per CDR3 protein. The table includes 300,000 to 400,000 distinct CDR3 sequences, around 16% detected once. Germline V gene sequence: CDR1 SGHAT, CDR2 FQNNGV. The CDR3 is 18 amino acids. V was shortened by 1 base and J by 0 bases, with 13 bases between the two germline ends.

The chain links TRBV11-2 to TRBJ2-6; TRBD1 might be the D (6 bases). The sequence was obtained from a female donor with Graves disease. The specimen was peripheral blood mononuclear cells (PBMCs), collected at new diagnosis, from a patient treated with antithyroid drugs. The CDR3 protein is CASSLGVRGFSGANVLTF. For the CDR3, the DNA is TGTGCCAGCAGCTTAGGGGTTAGGGGGTTCTCTGGGGCCAACGTCCTGACTTTC.